The next 3 T cell receptor beta chains were all read from a single sample in a study of cytomegalovirus exposure and HLA in healthy donors. PCR amplification relied on 60 Vbeta primers (plus 13 Jbeta primers). Some clones are missing from TCRdb's copy, which holds only in-frame ones; the method was immunoSEQ multiplex PCR. Of around 55,000 clones in the sample, approximately 80% were seen once. The sample consisted of PBMCs. These receptors were taken from a female donor in good health and CMV-seronegative.

This chain uses TRBV4-3 with TRBJ1-2; TRBD1 aligns across 7 bases. V lost 3 bases and J lost 0; bases outside the gene matches: 19. The CDR3 length is 20 residues. Germline values: CDR1 LGHNA, CDR2 YSLEER. The CDR3 sequence is CASSHPPGGSGRKANYGYTF. The CDR3 bases are TGCGCCAGCAGCCATCCCCCAGGGGGGAGTGGGAGGAAGGCTAACTATGGCTACACCTTC.

This clone showed up just a few times. The CDR3 DNA reads TGTGCCAGCAGTTATCGGACAGGGCCTAACACTGAAGCTTTCTTT. This sequence encodes CASSYRTGPNTEAFF. The chain recombines TRBV27 with TRBJ1-1; TRBD1 matches at 8 bases. The CDR3 extends over 15 amino acids. From germline, CDR1 is MNHEY and CDR2 SMNVEV (reference sequence). V gave up 4 bases and J gave up 2 bases; unmatched junction bases: 6.

This clone was seen just once. This chain connects TRBV9 to TRBJ2-3; TRBD1 aligns across 7 bases. The junction had 2 bases not matched to a gene; V was cut back by 3 bases and J by 4 bases. The CDR3 spans 13 residues. Germline V gene lookup returns CDR1 SGDLS and CDR2 YYNGEE. CDR3 DNA: TGTGCCAGCAGCGAGGGACAGCCAGATACGCAGTATTTT. Translated, it gives CASSEGQPDTQYF. The whole variable domain, filled in from reference TRBV9 and TRBJ2-3, reads DSGVTQTPKHLITATGQRVTLRCSPRSGDLSVYWYQQSLDQGLQFLIQYYNGEERAKGNILERFSAQQFPDLHSELNLSSLELGDSALYFCASSEGQPDTQYFGPGTRLTVL.